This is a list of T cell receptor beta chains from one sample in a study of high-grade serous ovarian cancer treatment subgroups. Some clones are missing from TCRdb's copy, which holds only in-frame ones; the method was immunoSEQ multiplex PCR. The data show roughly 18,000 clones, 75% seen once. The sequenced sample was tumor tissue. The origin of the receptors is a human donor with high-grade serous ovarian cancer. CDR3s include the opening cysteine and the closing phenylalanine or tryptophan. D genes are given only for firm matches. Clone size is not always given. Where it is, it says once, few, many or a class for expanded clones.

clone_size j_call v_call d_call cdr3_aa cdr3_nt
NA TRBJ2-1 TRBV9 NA CASSPRPLGSYNEQFF TGTGCCAGCAGCCCACGCCCTCTTGGGTCCTACAATGAGCAGTTCTTC
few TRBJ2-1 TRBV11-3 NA CASSIPQGAEQFF TGTGCCAGCAGCATCCCTCAGGGTGCTGAGCAGTTCTTC
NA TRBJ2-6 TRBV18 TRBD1 CASSVTGGAGANVLTF TGTGCCAGCTCAGTAACAGGGGGCGCTGGGGCCAACGTCCTGACTTTC
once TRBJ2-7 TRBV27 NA CASSYRPTYEQYF TGTGCCAGCAGTTACAGGCCAACCTACGAGCAGTACTTC
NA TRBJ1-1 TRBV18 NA CASSPRAGNTEAFF TGTGCCAGCTCACCCCGCGCGGGGAACACTGAAGCTTTCTTT
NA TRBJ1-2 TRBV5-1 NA CASSLGDYSGYTF TGCGCCAGCAGCTTGGGGGACTACTCGGGCTACACCTTC
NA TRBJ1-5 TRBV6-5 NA CASSTGTLNQPQHF TGTGCCAGCAGTACAGGGACCCTCAACCAGCCCCAGCATTTT
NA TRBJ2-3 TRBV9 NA CASSVAPSWEDTQYF TGTGCCAGCAGCGTAGCCCCAAGCTGGGAAGATACGCAGTATTTT
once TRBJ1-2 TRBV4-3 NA CASSRSGEDGYTF TGCGCCAGCAGCCGTTCAGGGGAGGATGGCTACACCTTC
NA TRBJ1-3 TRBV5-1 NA CASSLEHHSGNTIYF TGCGCCAGCAGCTTGGAGCACCACTCTGGAAACACCATATATTTT
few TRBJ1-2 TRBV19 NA CASSIIGGRRGYGYTF TGTGCCAGTAGTATTATAGGCGGGCGCCGGGGCTATGGCTACACCTTC
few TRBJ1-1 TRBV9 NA CASSSRDTFLNTEAFF TGTGCCAGCAGCTCCCGGGACACCTTTTTGAACACTGAAGCTTTCTTT
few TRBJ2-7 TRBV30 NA CAWTKLPWETASF TGTGCCTGGACAAAACTACCTTGGGAGACAGCAAGCTTC
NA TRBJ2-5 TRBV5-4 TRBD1 CASSNAGTGQETQYF TGTGCCAGCAGCAACGCCGGGACAGGTCAAGAGACCCAGTACTTC
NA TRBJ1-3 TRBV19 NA CASSIGPSGNTIYF TGTGCCAGTAGTATAGGGCCCTCTGGAAACACCATATATTTT
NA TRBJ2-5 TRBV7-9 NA CASSQVGKGETQYF TGTGCCAGCAGCCAGGTGGGGAAAGGAGAGACCCAGTACTTC
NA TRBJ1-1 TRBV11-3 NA CASSSPGGGANTEAFF TGTGCCAGCAGCTCCCCTGGTGGAGGGGCGAACACTGAAGCTTTCTTT
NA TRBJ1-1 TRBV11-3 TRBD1 CASSVVTGGTEAFF TGTGCCAGCAGCGTCGTAACAGGGGGCACTGAAGCTTTCTTT
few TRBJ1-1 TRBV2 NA CASSEREGTEAFF TGTGCCAGCAGTGAGAGGGAGGGTACTGAAGCTTTCTTT
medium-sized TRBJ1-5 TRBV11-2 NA CASSLDHVYNQPQHF TGTGCCAGCAGCTTAGATCACGTGTACAATCAGCCCCAGCATTTT
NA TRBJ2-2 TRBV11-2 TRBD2 CASSIGLAGFTGELFF TGTGCCAGCAGCATCGGACTAGCCGGCTTCACCGGGGAGCTGTTTTTT
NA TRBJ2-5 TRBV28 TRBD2 CASSLGAGGYETQYF TGTGCCAGCAGTTTGGGAGCGGGAGGTTATGAGACCCAGTACTTC
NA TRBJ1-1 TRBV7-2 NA CASSLTGGRDTEAFF TGTGCCAGCAGCTTAACGGGGGGACGGGACACTGAAGCTTTCTTT
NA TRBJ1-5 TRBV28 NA CASRSAERQNQPQHF TGTGCCAGCCGTTCGGCGGAACGCCAAAATCAGCCCCAGCATTTT
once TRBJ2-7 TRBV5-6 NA CASSGSRGPIFSYEQYF TGTGCCAGCAGCGGATCCAGGGGACCTATCTTCTCCTACGAGCAGTACTTC
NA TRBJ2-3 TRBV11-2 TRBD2 CASSWAGGADTQYF TGTGCCAGCAGCTGGGCGGGGGGGGCAGATACGCAGTATTTT
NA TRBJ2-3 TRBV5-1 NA CASSLGGYTDTQYF TGCGCCAGCAGCTTGGGAGGCTACACAGATACGCAGTATTTT
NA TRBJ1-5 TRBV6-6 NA CASSSPGNQPQHF TGTGCCAGCAGCTCCCCGGGAAATCAGCCCCAGCATTTT
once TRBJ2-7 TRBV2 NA CASSEQVWYEQYF TGTGCCAGCAGTGAACAGGTATGGTACGAGCAGTACTTC
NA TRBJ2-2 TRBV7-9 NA CASSLPSTGELFF TGTGCCAGCAGCCTACCAAGCACCGGGGAGCTGTTTTTT
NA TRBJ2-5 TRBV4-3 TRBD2 CASSQDILAGGRETQYF TGCGCCAGCAGCCAAGATATTCTAGCGGGAGGGAGAGAGACCCAGTACTTC
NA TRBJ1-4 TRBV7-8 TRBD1 CASSRRGTANEKLFF TGTGCCAGCAGTCGAAGGGGGACAGCTAATGAAAAACTGTTTTTT
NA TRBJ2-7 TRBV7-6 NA CASVGGAEQYF TGTGCCAGCGTGGGGGGCGCCGAGCAGTACTTC
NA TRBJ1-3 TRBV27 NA CASSSTSVQGSGNTIYF TGTGCCAGCAGTTCTACCTCCGTACAGGGCTCTGGAAACACCATATATTTT
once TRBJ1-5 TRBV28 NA CASHSSLGAQPQHF TGTGCCAGCCACAGTTCGTTAGGTGCCCAGCCCCAGCATTTT
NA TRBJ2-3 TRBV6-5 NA CASSLSRLTDTQYF TGTGCCAGCAGTTTATCACGCCTGACAGATACGCAGTATTTT
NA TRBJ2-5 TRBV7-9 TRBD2 CASSLALLAGQETQYF TGTGCCAGCAGCTTAGCGCTACTAGCGGGTCAAGAGACCCAGTACTTC
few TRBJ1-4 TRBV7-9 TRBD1 CASSSGQETWHEKLFF TGTGCCAGCAGCTCGGGACAGGAGACTTGGCATGAAAAACTGTTTTTT
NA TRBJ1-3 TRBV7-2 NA CASSLVGGSGNTIYF TGTGCCAGCAGCTTAGTTGGGGGTTCTGGAAACACCATATATTTT
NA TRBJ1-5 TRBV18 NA CASSPRQTPSNQPQHF TGTGCCAGCTCACCACGACAGACCCCTAGCAATCAGCCCCAGCATTTT
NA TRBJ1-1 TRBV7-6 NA CASSSDRNTEAFF TGTGCCAGCAGCTCGGACAGAAATACTGAAGCTTTCTTT
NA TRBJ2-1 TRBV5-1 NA CASSPSGYEQFF TGCGCCAGCAGCCCGTCGGGCTATGAGCAGTTCTTC
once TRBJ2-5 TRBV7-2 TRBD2 CASRSRLAGVETQYF TGTGCCAGCAGGTCCAGACTAGCGGGGGTGGAGACCCAGTACTTC
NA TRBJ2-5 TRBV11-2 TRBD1 CASSRGQAGTQYF TGTGCCAGCAGCAGGGGACAGGCGGGGACCCAGTACTTC
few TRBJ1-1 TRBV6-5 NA CASSSPWTTETPEAFF TGTGCCAGCAGTTCCCCCTGGACAACCGAAACACCTGAAGCTTTCTTT
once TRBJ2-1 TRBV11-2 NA CASSYRPGVGTNEQFF TGTGCCAGCAGCTATCGGCCGGGGGTAGGGACCAATGAGCAGTTCTTC
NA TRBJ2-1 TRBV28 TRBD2 CATSLTSGRAWGYNEQFF TGTGCCACCTCCTTAACTAGCGGGAGGGCGTGGGGTTACAATGAGCAGTTCTTC
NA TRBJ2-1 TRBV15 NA CATSRDPSLGGNEQFF TGTGCCACCAGCAGAGACCCCTCGTTAGGGGGGAATGAGCAGTTCTTC
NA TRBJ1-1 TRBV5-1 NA CASSLGRDGAGEAFF TGCGCCAGCAGCTTGGGGAGGGACGGAGCGGGTGAAGCTTTCTTT
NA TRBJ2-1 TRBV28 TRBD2 CASVLSGRAPYEQFF TGTGCCAGCGTACTTAGCGGGAGGGCCCCCTATGAGCAGTTCTTC
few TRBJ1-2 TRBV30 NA CAWSASLGARGYTF TGTGCCTGGAGTGCGTCGTTGGGGGCCCGAGGCTACACCTTC
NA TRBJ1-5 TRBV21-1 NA CASRINSNQPQHF TGTGCCAGCAGGATAAATAGCAATCAGCCCCAGCATTTT
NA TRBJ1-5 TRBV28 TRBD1 CASISSEGQGIFSNQPQHF TGTGCCAGCATCTCATCCGAGGGACAGGGGATTTTTAGCAATCAGCCCCAGCATTTT
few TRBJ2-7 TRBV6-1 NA CASSESIQNDEQYF TGTGCCAGCAGTGAATCGATACAGAACGACGAGCAGTACTTC